What follows is one TCR beta chain and its context. CDR3 length equals 14 residues. V lost 3 bases to trimming and J lost 0 bases, with 6 bases between them. Germline assignment: CDR1 MRHNA and CDR2 SNTAGT. An input of roughly 0.5 to 1 ug of RNA was subjected to reverse transcription using random hexamers. MiXCR, run by TCRdb on the immunoSEQ multiplex PCR reads, gives a single entry per CDR3 protein. The sample contains roughly 180,000 distinct CDR3 sequences, over 85% of which appear only once. Negative isolation yielded CD4+ and CD8+ T cells, and FACS enriched TEMRA cells. These data come from a study of CD8 T cells in Susac syndrome.

The chain links TRBV6-4 to TRBJ2-1; D gene unclear. Sequenced sample: CD4+ T cells from PBMCs. This clonotype was sampled from a human donor with multiple sclerosis. Here the CDR3 DNA reads TGTGCCAGCAGTGAGCAGGTCTCCTACAATGAGCAGTTCTTC. Residues: CASSEQVSYNEQFF.